The source of this T cell receptor (beta chain) is a study of tumor and adjacent non-tumor tissue in lung cancer. Study information: The patients, 9 to 11 men and 4 to 6 women, were roughly 30 to 80 with stage I to III disease. Overall study results and limits: Tumor TCR diversity, when higher, was linked to shorter survival.

Three rounds of nested PCR, following a modified ARM-PCR protocol, produced the TCRbeta library. MiXCR, run by TCRdb on the multiplex PCR reads, gives a single entry per CDR3 protein. Among approximately 100,000 distinct CDR3 sequences listed, around 57% were seen once. A note on this clonotype: The antigen is undetermined. The junction does not match germline at one end; this may be a read error.

The template was RNA from unsorted bulk tissue. More than 3 cm separated this lung sample from the edge of the tumor. The CDR3 consists of 15 residues. The V gene's germline CDR1 is DFQATT and CDR2 SNEGSKA (reference sequence). The chain uses TRBV20-1 and TRBJ2-7; TRBD2 matches 9 bases. The sample taken for sequencing was distant non-tumor lung tissue. The clonotype was recovered from a man between 60 and 75 years old with non-small cell lung cancer. Here the CDR3 DNA reads TGCAGTGCTAGAGTGGGCGGGAGGGCCTCCAACGAGCAGTACTTC. Its protein product is CSARVGGRASNEQYF.